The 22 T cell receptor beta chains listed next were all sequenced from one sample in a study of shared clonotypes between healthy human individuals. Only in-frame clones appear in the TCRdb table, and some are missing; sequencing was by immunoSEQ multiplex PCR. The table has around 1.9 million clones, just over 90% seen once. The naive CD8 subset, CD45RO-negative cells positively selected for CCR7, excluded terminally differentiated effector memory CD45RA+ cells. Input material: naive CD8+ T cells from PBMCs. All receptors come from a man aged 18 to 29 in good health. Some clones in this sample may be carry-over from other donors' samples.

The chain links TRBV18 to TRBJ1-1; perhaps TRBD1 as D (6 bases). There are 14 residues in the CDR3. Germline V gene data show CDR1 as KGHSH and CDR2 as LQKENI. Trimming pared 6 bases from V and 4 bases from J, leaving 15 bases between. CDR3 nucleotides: TGTGCCAGCTCCCTGGGGGGGGCAGGCACTGAAGCTTTCTTT. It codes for CASSLGGAGTEAFF.

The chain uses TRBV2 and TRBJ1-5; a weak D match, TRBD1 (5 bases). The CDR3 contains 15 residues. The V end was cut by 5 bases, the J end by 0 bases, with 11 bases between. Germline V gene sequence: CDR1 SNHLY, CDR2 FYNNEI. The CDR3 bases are TGTGCCAGCAGTTGGAGGGGTGATAGCAATCAGCCCCAGCATTTT. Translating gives CASSWRGDSNQPQHF.

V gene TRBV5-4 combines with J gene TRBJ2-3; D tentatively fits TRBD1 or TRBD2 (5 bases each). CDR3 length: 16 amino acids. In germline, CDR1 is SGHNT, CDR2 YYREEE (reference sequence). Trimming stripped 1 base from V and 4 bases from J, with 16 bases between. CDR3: CASSLRREKGADTQYF. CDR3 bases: TGTGCCAGCAGCTTGCGCAGGGAGAAGGGCGCAGATACGCAGTATTTT. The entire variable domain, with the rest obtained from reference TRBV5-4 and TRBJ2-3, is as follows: ETGVTQSPTHLIKTRGQQVTLRCSSQSGHNTVSWYQQALGQGPQFIFQYYREEENGRGNFPPRFSGLQFPNYSSELNVNALELDDSALYLCASSLRREKGADTQYFGPGTRLTVL.

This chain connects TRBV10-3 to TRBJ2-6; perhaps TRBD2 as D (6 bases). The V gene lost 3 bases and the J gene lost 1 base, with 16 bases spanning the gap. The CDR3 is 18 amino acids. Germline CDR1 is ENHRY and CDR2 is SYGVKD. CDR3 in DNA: TGTGCCATCAGTGACGCCGGGGGTTATCGTTCTGGGGCCAACGTCCTGACTTTC. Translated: CAISDAGGYRSGANVLTF.

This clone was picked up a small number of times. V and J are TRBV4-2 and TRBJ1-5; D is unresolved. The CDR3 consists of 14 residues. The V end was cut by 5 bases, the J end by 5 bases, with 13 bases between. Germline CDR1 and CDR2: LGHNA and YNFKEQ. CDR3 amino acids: CASSTGAHDQPQHF. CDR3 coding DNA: TGTGCCAGCAGCACGGGAGCCCACGATCAGCCCCAGCATTTT.

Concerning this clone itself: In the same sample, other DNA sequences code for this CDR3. CDR3 nucleotide sequence: TGTGCCAGCAGCTTTGGGACGGAGCAGTTCTTC. Protein sequence: CASSFGTEQFF. The chain couples TRBV5-6 to TRBJ2-1, with D perhaps matching TRBD1 or TRBD2 (5 bases each). The CDR3 is made up of 11 amino acids. The germline V and J ends were trimmed by 2 bases and 10 bases, with 7 bases remaining between them. Germline-derived CDR1 and CDR2 are SGHDT and YYEEEE.

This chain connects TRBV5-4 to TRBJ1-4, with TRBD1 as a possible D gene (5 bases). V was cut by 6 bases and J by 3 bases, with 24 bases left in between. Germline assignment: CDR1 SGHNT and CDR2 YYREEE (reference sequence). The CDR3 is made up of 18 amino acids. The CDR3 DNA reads TGTGCCAGCACCAACCCGGGGCAGGGAGTTATCGCTAATGAAAAACTGTTTTTT. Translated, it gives CASTNPGQGVIANEKLFF. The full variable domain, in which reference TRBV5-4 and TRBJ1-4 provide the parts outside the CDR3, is ETGVTQSPTHLIKTRGQQVTLRCSSQSGHNTVSWYQQALGQGPQFIFQYYREEENGRGNFPPRFSGLQFPNYSSELNVNALELDDSALYLCASTNPGQGVIANEKLFFGSGTQLSVL.

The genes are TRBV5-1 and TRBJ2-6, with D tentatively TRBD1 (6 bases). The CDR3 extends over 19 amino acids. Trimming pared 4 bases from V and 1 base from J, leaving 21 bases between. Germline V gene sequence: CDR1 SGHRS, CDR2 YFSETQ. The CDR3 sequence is CASSESWGPGVSGANVLTF. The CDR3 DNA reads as TGCGCCAGCAGCGAGAGCTGGGGGCCGGGCGTGTCTGGGGCCAACGTCCTGACTTTC.

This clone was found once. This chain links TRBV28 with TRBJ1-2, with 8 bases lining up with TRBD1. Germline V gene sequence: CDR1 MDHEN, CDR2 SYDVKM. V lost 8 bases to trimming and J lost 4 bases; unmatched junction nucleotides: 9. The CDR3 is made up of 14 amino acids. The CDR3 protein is CASSLEDRAYGYTF. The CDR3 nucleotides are TGTGCCAGCTCCCTTGAGGACAGGGCCTATGGCTACACCTTC.

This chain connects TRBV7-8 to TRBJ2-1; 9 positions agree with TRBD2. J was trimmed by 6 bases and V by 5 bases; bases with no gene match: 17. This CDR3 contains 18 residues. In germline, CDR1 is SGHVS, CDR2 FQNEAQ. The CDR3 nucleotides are TGTGCCAGCAGCACGCGGCTCCGGGCTAGCGGGAACAGCAATGAGCAGTTCTTC. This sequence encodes CASSTRLRASGNSNEQFF.

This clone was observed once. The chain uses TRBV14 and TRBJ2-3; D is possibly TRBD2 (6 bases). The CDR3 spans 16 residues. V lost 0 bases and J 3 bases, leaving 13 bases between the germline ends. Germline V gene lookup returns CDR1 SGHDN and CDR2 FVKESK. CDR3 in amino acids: CASSQDLAPGTDTQYF. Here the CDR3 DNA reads TGTGCCAGCAGCCAAGACCTAGCGCCAGGGACAGATACGCAGTATTTT.

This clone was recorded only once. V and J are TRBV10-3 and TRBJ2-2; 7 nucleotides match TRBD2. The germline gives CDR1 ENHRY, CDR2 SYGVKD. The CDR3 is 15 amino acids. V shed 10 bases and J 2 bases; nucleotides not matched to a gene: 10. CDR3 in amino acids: CATRSGTTNTGELFF. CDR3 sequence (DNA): TGTGCCACCCGATCCGGGACTACCAACACCGGGGAGCTGTTTTTT.

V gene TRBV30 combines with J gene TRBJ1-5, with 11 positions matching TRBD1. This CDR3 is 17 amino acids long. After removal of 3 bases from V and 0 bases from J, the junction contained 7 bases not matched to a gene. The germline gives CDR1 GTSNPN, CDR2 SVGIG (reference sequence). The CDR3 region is CAWRLGQGGHSNQPQHF. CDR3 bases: TGTGCCTGGAGATTGGGACAGGGGGGGCATAGCAATCAGCCCCAGCATTTT.

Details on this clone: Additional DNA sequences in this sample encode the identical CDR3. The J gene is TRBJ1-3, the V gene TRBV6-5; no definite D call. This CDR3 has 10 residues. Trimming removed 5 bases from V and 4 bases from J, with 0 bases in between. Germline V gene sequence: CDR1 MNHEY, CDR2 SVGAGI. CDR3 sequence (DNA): TGTGCCAGCAGTGGAAACACCATATATTTT. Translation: CASSGNTIYF.

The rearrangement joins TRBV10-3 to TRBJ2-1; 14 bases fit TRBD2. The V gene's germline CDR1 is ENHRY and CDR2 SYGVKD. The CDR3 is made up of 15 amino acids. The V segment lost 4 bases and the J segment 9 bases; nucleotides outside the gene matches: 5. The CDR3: CAISVGLAGDFEQFF. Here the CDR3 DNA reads TGTGCCATCAGTGTGGGACTAGCGGGAGACTTTGAGCAGTTCTTC.

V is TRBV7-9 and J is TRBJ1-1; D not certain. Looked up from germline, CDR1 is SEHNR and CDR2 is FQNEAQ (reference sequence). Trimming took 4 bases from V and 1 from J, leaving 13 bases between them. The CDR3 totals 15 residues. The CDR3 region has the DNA TGTGCCAGCAGCTCTACTTTACCACCGAACACTGAAGCTTTCTTT. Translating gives CASSSTLPPNTEAFF.

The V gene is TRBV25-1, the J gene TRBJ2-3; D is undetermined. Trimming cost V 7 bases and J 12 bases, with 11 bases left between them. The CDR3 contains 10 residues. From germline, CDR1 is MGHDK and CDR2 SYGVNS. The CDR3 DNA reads TGTGCCAGCATTCACTCCCCCCAGTATTTT. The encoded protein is CASIHSPQYF. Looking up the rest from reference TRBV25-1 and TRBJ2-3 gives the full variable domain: EADIYQTPRYLVIGTGKKITLECSQTMGHDKMYWYQQDPGMELHLIHYSYGVNSTEKGDLSSESTVSRIRTEHFPLTLESARPSHTSQYLCASIHSPQYFGPGTRLTVL.

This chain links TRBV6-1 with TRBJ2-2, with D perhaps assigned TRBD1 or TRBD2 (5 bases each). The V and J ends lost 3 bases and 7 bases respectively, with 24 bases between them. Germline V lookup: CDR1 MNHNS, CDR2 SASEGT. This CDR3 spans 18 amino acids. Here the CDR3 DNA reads TGTGCCAGCAGTGACCGGGACCGTTGGAATATCGGTGTCGGGGAGCTGTTTTTT. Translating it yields CASSDRDRWNIGVGELFF.

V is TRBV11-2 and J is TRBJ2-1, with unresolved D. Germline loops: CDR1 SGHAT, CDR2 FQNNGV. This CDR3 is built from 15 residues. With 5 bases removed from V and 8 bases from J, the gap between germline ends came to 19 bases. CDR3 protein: CASSRPVVARHEQFF. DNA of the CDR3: TGTGCCAGCAGCCGTCCGGTCGTAGCTAGACATGAGCAGTTCTTC.

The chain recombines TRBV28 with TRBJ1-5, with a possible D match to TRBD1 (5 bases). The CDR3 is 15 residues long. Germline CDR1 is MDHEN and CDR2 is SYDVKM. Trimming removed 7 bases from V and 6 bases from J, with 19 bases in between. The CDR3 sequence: CASTQTVYGSQPQHF. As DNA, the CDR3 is TGTGCCAGCACCCAGACAGTTTACGGTAGTCAGCCCCAGCATTTT.

CDR3 loop: CASSPRPATNEKLFF. DNA of the CDR3: TGTGCCAGCAGCCCTAGACCCGCAACTAATGAAAAACTGTTTTTT. This chain links TRBV5-5 with TRBJ1-4; D is uncertain. Germline CDR1 is SGHKS and CDR2 is YYEKEE (reference sequence). CDR3 length: 15 residues. With 4 bases removed from V and 0 bases from J, the gap between germline ends came to 10 bases.

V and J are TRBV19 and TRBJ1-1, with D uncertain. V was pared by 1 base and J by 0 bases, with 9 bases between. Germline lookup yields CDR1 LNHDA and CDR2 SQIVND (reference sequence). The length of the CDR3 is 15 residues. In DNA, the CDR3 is TGTGCCAGTAGTATAGCTGCAGGTGTGAACACTGAAGCTTTCTTT. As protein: CASSIAAGVNTEAFF.